The clone carrying this TCR beta chain was recorded many times. Its antigen is currently unknown. The source of the sample is a study of breast tumors, draining lymph nodes, adjacent tissues. Study results and limitations: The lymph node origin of tumor T cells was framed as consistent with a hypothesis, not demonstrated. Compared with lymph nodes, tumors were less diverse; compared with nontumor tissue, more.

TCRdb fed the multiplex PCR reads into MiXCR, producing one record per CDR3 protein. The data contain approximately 300,000 distinct CDR3 sequences, around 31% of them singletons. CDR1 and CDR2 (germline): PRHDT, FYEKMQ (reference sequence). The CDR3 consists of 14 residues. Trimming took off 3 bases at V and 2 bases at J, with 11 bases between the two ends. Axillary draining lymph nodes of breast cancer patients supplied the node samples. V gene TRBV13 combines with J gene TRBJ2-7; no clear D. This receptor was taken from a female donor with breast cancer. Some clones in this sample may be carry-over from other donors' samples. Sequencing was performed on axillary lymph node tissue. CDR3 loop: CASSFGQVAYEQYF. The CDR3 region has the DNA TGTGCCAGCAGCTTTGGCCAGGTCGCCTACGAGCAGTACTTC. Drawing the rest from reference TRBV13 and TRBJ2-7, the complete variable domain is AAGVIQSPRHLIKEKRETATLKCYPIPRHDTVYWYQQGPGQDPQFLISFYEKMQSDKGSIPDRFSAQQFSDYHSELNMSSLELGDSALYFCASSFGQVAYEQYFGPGTRLTVT.